These 17 T cell receptor beta chains share one sample of origin, sequenced in a study of T cell repertoires in cytomegalovirus infection. TCRdb used MiXCR to reprocess the reads, holding one entry per CDR3 protein. Among about 320,000 distinct CDR3 sequences, 8% to 9.5% were seen once, and the ten largest hold 3.5% to 4.5%. Sequencing used PBMCs. The receptor set was obtained from a human donor in good health (CMV status not recorded). Some clones in this sample may be carry-over from other donors' samples.

The chain recombines TRBV12-3 or TRBV12-4 with TRBJ1-2; D not resolved. The CDR3 consists of 14 residues. V lost 6 bases to trimming and J lost 8 bases, with 19 bases between them. DNA of the CDR3: TGTGCCAGCAGAAATTCCGGACGCTCGGGGGGCTACACCTTC. It is translated as CASRNSGRSGGYTF.

This clonotype was observed many times. The rearrangement joins TRBV7-2 to TRBJ1-5; D unresolved. CDR3 length: 14 residues. V lost 7 bases and J 4 bases, leaving 14 bases between the germline ends. The germline V gene has CDR1 SGHTA and CDR2 FQGNSA. The CDR3 protein is CASTDRHANQPQHF. DNA of the CDR3: TGTGCCAGCACCGACCGACACGCTAATCAGCCCCAGCATTTT.

The chain is built from TRBV7-4 and TRBJ2-2; D unresolved. Germline values: CDR1 SGHVT, CDR2 SQSDAQ. The V and J ends lost 3 bases and 6 bases respectively, with 8 bases between them. This CDR3 contains 13 residues. Here the CDR3 DNA reads TGTGCCAGCAGCTTTCAGCGACCCGGGGAGCTGTTTTTT. It codes for CASSFQRPGELFF.

V and J are TRBV7-6 and TRBJ2-2; 10 nucleotides line up with TRBD1. This CDR3 has 17 amino acids. Germline lookup yields CDR1 SGHVS and CDR2 FNYEAQ. The junction had 13 bases not matched to a gene; V was cut back by 7 bases and J by 5 bases. Written as DNA, the CDR3 is TGTGCCAGCATACCCTATGCCGACAGGGGGCTGACCGGGGAGCTGTTTTTT. Its protein product is CASIPYADRGLTGELFF.

This clonotype was seen at least ten times. This chain connects TRBV10-2 to TRBJ2-7, with 8 bases that match TRBD2. V was clipped by 2 bases and J by 6 bases; unmatched bases: 6. The V gene's germline CDR1 is WSHSY and CDR2 SAAADI. This CDR3 has 14 residues. The CDR3 sequence: CASSEGGRWAEQYF. The CDR3 DNA sequence: TGCGCCAGCAGTGAGGGCGGGAGGTGGGCCGAGCAGTACTTC.

The chain is built from TRBV6-6 and TRBJ1-5, with D possibly TRBD1 on 5 matching bases. The length of the CDR3 is 15 residues. Per the germline V gene, CDR1 is MNHNY and CDR2 is SVGAGI (reference sequence). The V gene lost 0 bases and the J gene lost 3 bases, with 9 bases spanning the gap. The CDR3 reads CASSYSDKVNQPQHF. The CDR3 DNA follows: TGTGCCAGCAGTTACTCGGACAAGGTCAATCAGCCCCAGCATTTT.

This chain connects TRBV19 to TRBJ2-4; D could derive from TRBD1 or TRBD2 (5 bases each). Per germline, CDR1 LNHDA and CDR2 SQIVND (reference sequence). CDR3 size: 17 residues. Trimming took off 1 base at V and 3 bases at J, with 16 bases between the two ends. CDR3: CASSIVGTVEDKNIQYF. DNA for the CDR3: TGTGCCAGTAGTATAGTCGGGACGGTGGAGGACAAAAACATTCAGTACTTC.

This sequence joins TRBV5-6 and TRBJ2-1; no clear D. The CDR3 runs to 13 residues. Trimming took 0 bases from V and 7 from J, leaving 8 bases between them. Germline V gives CDR1 SGHDT, CDR2 YYEEEE. CDR3 coding DNA: TGTGCCAGCAGCTTGGTGTACGAAAATGAGCAGTTCTTC. It codes for CASSLVYENEQFF.

The chain has TRBV7-9 and TRBJ1-2, with 8 positions matching TRBD1. Germline V CDR1 and CDR2: SEHNR, FQNEAQ (reference sequence). V was clipped by 4 bases and J by 4 bases; unmatched bases: 5. The CDR3 is made up of 14 amino acids. The CDR3 nucleotides read TGTGCCAGCAGCTCCGACACAGGGGGCTATGGCTACACCTTC. It is translated as CASSSDTGGYGYTF.

This clonotype has a count of ten or more. Written as DNA, the CDR3 is TGTGCCAGCAGCTTAGCGGGGCAGGGCTATCAGCCCCAGCATTTT. This encodes CASSLAGQGYQPQHF. This sequence joins TRBV7-6 and TRBJ1-5, with TRBD1 as a possible D gene (5 bases). The V gene's germline CDR1 is SGHVS and CDR2 FNYEAQ. This CDR3 has 15 amino acids. V dropped 0 bases and J dropped 5 bases, with 11 bases sitting between them. The full variable domain, in which reference TRBV7-6 and TRBJ1-5 provide the parts outside the CDR3, is GAGVSQSPRYKVTKRGQDVALRCDPISGHVSLYWYRQALGQGPEFLTYFNYEAQQDKSGLPNDRFSAERPEGSISTLTIQRTEQRDSAMYRCASSLAGQGYQPQHFGDGTRLSIL.

This clonotype appeared many times. The J gene is TRBJ1-1, the V gene TRBV7-2; the D gene is possibly TRBD1 (5 bases). V lost 4 bases, J lost 5 bases, and 17 bases lay in between. Germline V gene data show CDR1 as SGHTA and CDR2 as FQGNSA. The CDR3 is 15 residues long. The CDR3 DNA sequence: TGTGCCAGCAGCTACCAACGCCAGGGAAAGACTGAAGCTTTCTTT. The encoded protein is CASSYQRQGKTEAFF.

This clonotype has ten or more counts. The gene calls are TRBV6-2 or TRBV6-3 and TRBJ2-7; weak D call: TRBD1 (5 bases). In germline, CDR1 is MNHEY, CDR2 SVGEGT. V dropped 6 bases and J dropped 2 bases, with 20 bases sitting between them. The CDR3 runs 16 residues. The CDR3 sequence is CASRSPDTGKAYEQYF. The CDR3 region has the DNA TGTGCCAGCAGAAGCCCGGACACCGGAAAAGCCTACGAGCAGTACTTC.

Many counts were recorded for this clonotype. The chain employs TRBV20-1 and TRBJ2-5, with TRBD2 as a possible D gene (7 bases). Trimming removed 6 bases at V and 3 bases at J, with 14 bases between. In germline, CDR1 is DFQATT, CDR2 SNEGSKA (reference sequence). CDR3 size: 13 residues. CDR3: CSAPKGGKETQYF. CDR3 nucleotides: TGCAGTGCCCCCAAGGGGGGGAAAGAGACCCAGTACTTC.

This clonotype was found a few times. The rearrangement uses TRBV25-1 and TRBJ1-4; no clear D. This CDR3 is 12 amino acids long. Between the trimmed V and J ends, which lost 3 bases and 10 bases, there was a span of 9 bases. Germline assignment: CDR1 MGHDK and CDR2 SYGVNS. The CDR3 reads CASSDGLGKLFF. Written as DNA, the CDR3 is TGTGCCAGCAGTGATGGGCTCGGAAAACTGTTTTTT.

The J gene is TRBJ2-7, the V gene TRBV2; 12 nucleotides match TRBD2. The CDR3 spans 16 residues. Germline CDR1 reads SNHLY; CDR2 reads FYNNEI. Trimming took 4 bases from V and 7 from J; bases not matched to a gene: 11. CDR3 region: CASSGLAGAGLREQYF. As DNA, the CDR3 is TGTGCCAGCAGTGGACTAGCGGGAGCTGGCTTGCGGGAGCAGTACTTC.

This chain joins TRBV6-5 and TRBJ2-2; 10 bases match TRBD2. The CDR3 loop spans 14 amino acids. The V and J ends lost 7 bases and 7 bases, in that order; junction bases with no gene match: 6. The germline V gene has CDR1 MNHEY and CDR2 SVGAGI. CDR3 protein: CASTFSGRNGELFF. CDR3 in DNA: TGTGCCAGCACCTTTAGCGGGAGGAACGGGGAGCTGTTTTTT.

This clonotype was observed at least ten times. This sequence joins TRBV7-2 and TRBJ1-2; 8 bases are a match to TRBD1. After removal of 4 bases from V and 1 base from J, the junction contained 8 bases not matched to a gene. The CDR3 has 16 amino acids. Germline assignment: CDR1 SGHTA and CDR2 FQGNSA. The CDR3 here is CASSSQGRGRNYGYTF. CDR3 in DNA: TGTGCCAGCAGCTCCCAGGGCAGGGGGCGTAACTATGGCTACACCTTC.